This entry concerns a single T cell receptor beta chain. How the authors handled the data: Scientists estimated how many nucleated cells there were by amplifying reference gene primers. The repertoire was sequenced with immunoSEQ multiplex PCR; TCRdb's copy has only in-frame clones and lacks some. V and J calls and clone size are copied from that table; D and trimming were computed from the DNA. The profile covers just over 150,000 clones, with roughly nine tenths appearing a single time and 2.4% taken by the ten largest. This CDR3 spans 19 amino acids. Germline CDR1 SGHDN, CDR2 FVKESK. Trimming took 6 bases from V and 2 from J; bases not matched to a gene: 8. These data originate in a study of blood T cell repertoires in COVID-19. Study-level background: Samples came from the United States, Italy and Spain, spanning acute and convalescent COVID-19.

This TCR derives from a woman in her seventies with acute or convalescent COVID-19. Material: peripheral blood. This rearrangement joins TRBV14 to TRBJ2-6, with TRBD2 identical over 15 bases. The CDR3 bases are TGTGCCAGCAGTCGTCCAGGACTAGCGGGGGGGCCTGGGGCCAACGTCCTGACTTTC. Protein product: CASSRPGLAGGPGANVLTF.